One TCR beta chain is described in this entry. Recovered status in Cohort 3 required two negative PCRs, clearance, or symptom resolution. This specimen comes from a study of blood T cell repertoires in COVID-19. Germline CDR1 and CDR2: SGHTA and FQGTGA. With V trimmed by 4 bases and J by 2 bases, 6 bases remained unmatched. The CDR3 is 16 residues long. Sequenced by immunoSEQ multiplex PCR; TCRdb stores in-frame clones only, minus some. Of 180,000 or so clones detected, 80% to 85% appear once; the ten largest clones hold 10% to 15%. The TCR was taken from a woman aged 60-75 years who had recovered from COVID-19. The chain carries TRBV7-3 and TRBJ2-1; TRBD1 agrees at 9 bases. The source material was PBMCs or T cells enriched from blood (not recorded which). The CDR3 nucleotides are TGTGCCAGCAGCTCCCAGGACAGGGGAACCTACAATGAGCAGTTCTTC. Translated, it gives CASSSQDRGTYNEQFF. Based on the CDR3 plus reference TRBV7-3 and TRBJ2-1, the full variable domain is GAGVSQTPSNKVTEKGKYVELRCDPISGHTALYWYRQSLGQGPEFLIYFQGTGAADDSGLPNDRFFAVRPEGSVSTLKIQRTERGDSAVYLCASSSQDRGTYNEQFFGPGTRLTVL.